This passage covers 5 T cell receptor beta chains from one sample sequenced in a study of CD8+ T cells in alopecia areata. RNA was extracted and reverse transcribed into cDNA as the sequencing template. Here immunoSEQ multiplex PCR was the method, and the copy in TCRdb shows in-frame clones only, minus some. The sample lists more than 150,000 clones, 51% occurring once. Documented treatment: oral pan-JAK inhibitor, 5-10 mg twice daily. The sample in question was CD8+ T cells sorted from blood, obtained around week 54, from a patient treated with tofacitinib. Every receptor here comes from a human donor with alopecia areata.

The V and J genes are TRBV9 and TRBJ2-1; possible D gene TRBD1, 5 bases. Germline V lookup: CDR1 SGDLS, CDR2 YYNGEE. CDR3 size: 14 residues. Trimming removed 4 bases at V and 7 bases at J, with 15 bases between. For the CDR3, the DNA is TGTGCCAGCAGCTGGACACATTTAGGGAATGAGCAGTTCTTC. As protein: CASSWTHLGNEQFF.

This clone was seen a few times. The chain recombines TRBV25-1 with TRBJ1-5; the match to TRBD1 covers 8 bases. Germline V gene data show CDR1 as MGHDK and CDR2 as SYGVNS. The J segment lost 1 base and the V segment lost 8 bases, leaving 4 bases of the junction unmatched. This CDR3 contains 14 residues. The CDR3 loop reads CASAGTGSNQPQHF. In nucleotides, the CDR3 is TGTGCCAGCGCCGGGACAGGAAGCAATCAGCCCCAGCATTTT. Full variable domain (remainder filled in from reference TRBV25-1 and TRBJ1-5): EADIYQTPRYLVIGTGKKITLECSQTMGHDKMYWYQQDPGMELHLIHYSYGVNSTEKGDLSSESTVSRIRTEHFPLTLESARPSHTSQYLCASAGTGSNQPQHFGDGTRLSIL.

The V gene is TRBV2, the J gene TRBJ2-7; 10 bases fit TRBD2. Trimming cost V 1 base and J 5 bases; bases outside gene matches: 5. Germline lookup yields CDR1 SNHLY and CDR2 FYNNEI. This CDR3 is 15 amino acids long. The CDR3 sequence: CASSEGAGGSDEQYF. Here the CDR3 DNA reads TGTGCCAGCAGTGAAGGAGCGGGAGGGTCCGACGAGCAGTACTTC.

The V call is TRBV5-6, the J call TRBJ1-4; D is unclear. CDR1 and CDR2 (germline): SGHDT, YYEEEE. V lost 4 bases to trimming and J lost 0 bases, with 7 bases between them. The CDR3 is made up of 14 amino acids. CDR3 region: CASSHQATNEKLFF. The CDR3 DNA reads TGTGCCAGCAGCCATCAAGCAACTAATGAAAAACTGTTTTTT.

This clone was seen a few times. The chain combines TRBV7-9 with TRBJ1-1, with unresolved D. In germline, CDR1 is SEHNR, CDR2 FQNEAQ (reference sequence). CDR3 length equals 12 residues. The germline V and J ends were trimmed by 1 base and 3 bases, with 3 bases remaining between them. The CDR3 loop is CASSLVDTEAFF. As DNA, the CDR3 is TGTGCCAGCAGCTTAGTGGACACTGAAGCTTTCTTT.